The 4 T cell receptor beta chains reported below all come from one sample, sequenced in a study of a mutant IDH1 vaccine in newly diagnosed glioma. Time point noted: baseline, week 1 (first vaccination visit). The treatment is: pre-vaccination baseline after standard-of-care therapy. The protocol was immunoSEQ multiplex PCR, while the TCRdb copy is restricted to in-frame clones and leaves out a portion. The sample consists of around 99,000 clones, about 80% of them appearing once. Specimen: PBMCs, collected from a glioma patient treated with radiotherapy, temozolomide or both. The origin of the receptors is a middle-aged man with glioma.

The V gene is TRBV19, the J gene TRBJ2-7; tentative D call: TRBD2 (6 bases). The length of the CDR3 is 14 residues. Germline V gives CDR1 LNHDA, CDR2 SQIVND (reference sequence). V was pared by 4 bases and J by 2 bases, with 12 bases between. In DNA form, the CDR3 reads TGTGCCAGTAGTAAAGTAGCGGAAGCCTACGAGCAGTACTTC. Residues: CASSKVAEAYEQYF.

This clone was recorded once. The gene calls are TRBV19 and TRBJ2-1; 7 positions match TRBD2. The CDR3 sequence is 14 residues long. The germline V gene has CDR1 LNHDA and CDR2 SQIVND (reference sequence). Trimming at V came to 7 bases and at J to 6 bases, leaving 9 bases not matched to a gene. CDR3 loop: CASNPRTRTNEQFF. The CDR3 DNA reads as TGTGCCAGTAATCCTAGGACTAGAACCAATGAGCAGTTCTTC.

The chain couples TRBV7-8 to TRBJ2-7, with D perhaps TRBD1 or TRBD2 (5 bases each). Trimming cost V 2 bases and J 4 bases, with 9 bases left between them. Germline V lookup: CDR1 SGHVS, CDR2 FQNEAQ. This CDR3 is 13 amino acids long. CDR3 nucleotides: TGTGCCAGCAGCTTACGGGACCAGTACGAGCAGTACTTC. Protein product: CASSLRDQYEQYF.

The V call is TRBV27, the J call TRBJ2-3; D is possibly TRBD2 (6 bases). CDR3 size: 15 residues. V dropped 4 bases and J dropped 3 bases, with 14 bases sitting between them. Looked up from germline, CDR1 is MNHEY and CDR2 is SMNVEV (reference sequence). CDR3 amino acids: CASSWRGLGTDTQYF. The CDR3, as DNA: TGTGCCAGCAGTTGGCGGGGTCTGGGGACAGATACGCAGTATTTT.